The rows below give T cell receptor beta chains drawn from one sample of a study of breast tumors, draining lymph nodes, adjacent tissues. One entry per CDR3 protein, called by TCRdb with MiXCR from the multiplex PCR reads. This table has approximately 100,000 distinct CDR3 sequences, about 20% appearing once. Source material: axillary lymph node tissue. The origin of the receptors is a female donor with breast cancer. Some clones in this sample may be carry-over from other donors' samples. The CDR3 runs from the conserved cysteine through the conserved F or W. Each record gives: V gene, J gene, CDR3 length, D gene, clone size, CDR3 protein, CDR3 DNA. D genes are given only for firm matches. Only some rows state a clone size, as once, few, many or a class for expanded clones.

TRBV12-3/TRBV12-4	TRBJ1-6	16	NA	NA	CASSPSRPTGNSPLHF	TGTGCCAGCAGTCCCTCTCGACCCACGGGCAATTCACCCCTCCACTTT
TRBV11-2	TRBJ2-7	16	NA	many	CASSLSSGQRVYEQYF	TGTGCCAGCAGCTTGTCCAGTGGACAGAGAGTATACGAGCAGTACTTC
TRBV19	TRBJ2-7	14	NA	many	CATVAAGLSYEQYF	TGTGCCACCGTCGCGGCAGGTCTCTCCTACGAGCAGTACTTC
TRBV12-3/TRBV12-4	TRBJ2-1	13	NA	NA	CASSLSASNEQFF	TGTGCCAGCAGTTTATCAGCTTCCAATGAGCAGTTCTTC
TRBV6-6	TRBJ2-7	14	TRBD2	many	CASRRTSETYEQYF	TGTGCCAGCAGGCGGACTAGCGAGACCTACGAGCAGTACTTC
TRBV2	TRBJ1-2	14	NA	NA	CASSVNIQGSGYTF	TGTGCCAGCAGTGTCAATATTCAGGGCTCTGGCTACACCTTC
TRBV3-1	TRBJ1-4	16	TRBD1	NA	CASSQTGGKTNEKLFF	TGTGCCAGCAGCCAAACAGGGGGGAAAACTAATGAAAAACTGTTTTTT
TRBV3-1	TRBJ1-5	14	NA	NA	CASSQGSTNQPQHF	TGTGCCAGCAGCCAAGGGTCCACTAATCAGCCCCAGCATTTT
TRBV20-1	TRBJ2-1	13	NA	many	CSAAGTLNNEQFF	TGCAGTGCGGCCGGGACTCTAAACAATGAGCAGTTCTTC
TRBV7-9	TRBJ2-7	11	NA	many	CASSGSYEQYF	TGTGCCAGCAGCGGCTCCTACGAGCAGTACTTC
TRBV3-1	TRBJ2-5	14	TRBD1	many	CASSHWTGQETQYF	TGTGCCAGCAGCCACTGGACAGGGCAAGAGACCCAGTACTTC
TRBV19	TRBJ1-2	15	TRBD1	many	CASSTTGGAGYGYTF	TGTGCCAGTAGTACGACAGGGGGTGCGGGCTATGGCTACACCTTC
TRBV2	TRBJ2-1	17	NA	NA	CASSRSVGLTVPNEQFF	TGTGCCAGCAGTCGCTCAGTAGGTTTGACCGTCCCCAATGAGCAGTTCTTC
TRBV28	TRBJ2-3	13	TRBD2	NA	CASRPDGTSWQYF	TGTGCCAGCAGACCCGACGGGACTAGCTGGCAGTATTTT
TRBV7-2	TRBJ1-2	14	NA	many	CASNRLGVLYGYTF	TGTGCCAGCAATAGGTTGGGGGTACTCTATGGCTACACCTTC
TRBV20-1	TRBJ1-6	15	NA	many	CSARIAGGYNSPLHF	TGCAGTGCTAGGATCGCGGGCGGCTATAATTCACCCCTCCACTTT
TRBV24-1	TRBJ2-1	17	TRBD2	NA	CASSPTGGAGAYNEQFF	TGTGCCAGCAGCCCCACCGGGGGAGCGGGAGCCTACAATGAGCAGTTCTTC
TRBV24-1	TRBJ2-3	18	TRBD2	many	CATSALGGSERSEGTQYF	TGTGCCACCAGTGCCCTGGGGGGGTCGGAGCGCAGCGAGGGGACGCAGTATTTT
TRBV27	TRBJ2-7	12	NA	many	CASKGESYEQYF	TGTGCCAGCAAGGGCGAATCCTACGAGCAGTACTTC
TRBV12-3/TRBV12-4	TRBJ2-1	16	TRBD2	many	CASSLLWGGSYNEQFF	TGTGCCAGCAGTTTACTCTGGGGGGGCTCCTACAATGAGCAGTTCTTC
TRBV20-1	TRBJ2-1	15	NA	NA	CSAPREPWPNNEQFF	TGCAGTGCCCCCAGAGAGCCTTGGCCGAACAATGAGCAGTTCTTC
TRBV19	TRBJ1-6	13	NA	many	CASSQGGNSPLHF	TGTGCCAGTAGTCAAGGGGGGAATTCACCCCTCCACTTT
TRBV6-1	TRBJ1-2	13	TRBD1	many	CASRQGWDYGYTF	TGTGCCAGCAGACAGGGGTGGGACTATGGCTACACCTTC
TRBV4-1	TRBJ2-5	16	NA	many	CASSPLSEDPQETQYF	TGCGCCAGCAGCCCCCTCTCCGAAGACCCTCAAGAGACCCAGTACTTC
TRBV9	TRBJ2-7	14	NA	many	CASSVAQGSSEQYF	TGTGCCAGCAGCGTAGCACAGGGTAGTAGCGAGCAGTACTTC
TRBV6-5	TRBJ2-5	15	NA	many	CASSRSGNDWETQYF	TGTGCCAGCAGCCGCTCCGGGAACGATTGGGAGACCCAGTACTTC
TRBV12-3/TRBV12-4	TRBJ2-1	14	TRBD2	many	CASSRAGEGNEQFF	TGTGCCAGCAGCCGAGCGGGAGAGGGCAATGAGCAGTTCTTC
TRBV19	TRBJ1-5	15	TRBD1	many	CASSTRTGGNQPQHF	TGTGCCAGTAGTACTAGGACAGGGGGGAATCAGCCCCAGCATTTT
TRBV5-1	TRBJ2-2	14	NA	many	CASSLGTNTGELFF	TGCGCCAGCAGCTTGGGCACGAACACCGGGGAGCTGTTTTTT
TRBV6-1	TRBJ1-5	19	TRBD1	many	CASSEIPGTGSSSNQPQHF	TGTGCCAGCAGTGAAATCCCTGGGACAGGGTCAAGTAGCAATCAGCCCCAGCATTTT
TRBV27	TRBJ2-7	15	NA	many	CASSSAGTPAYEQYF	TGTGCCAGCAGTTCAGCCGGGACACCCGCCTACGAGCAGTACTTC
TRBV2	TRBJ2-1	13	NA	many	CASTSDSYNEQFF	TGTGCCAGCACGTCGGACAGTTACAATGAGCAGTTCTTC
TRBV12-3/TRBV12-4	TRBJ2-7	13	NA	many	CASSLGWGIEQYF	TGTGCCAGCAGTTTAGGGTGGGGCATCGAGCAGTACTTC
TRBV19	TRBJ2-7	16	TRBD1	many	CASSRPGTGDSYEQYF	TGTGCCAGTTCGCGGCCGGGGACAGGGGACTCCTACGAGCAGTACTTC
TRBV27	TRBJ1-5	13	TRBD1	many	CASSQGAGQPQHF	TGTGCCAGCAGCCAGGGGGCCGGTCAGCCCCAGCATTTT
TRBV18	TRBJ1-3	17	NA	NA	CASSPLTPGASGNTIYF	TGTGCCAGCTCACCACTTACCCCAGGAGCCTCTGGAAACACCATATATTTT
TRBV19	TRBJ2-3	12	NA	many	CASSTNTDTQYF	TGTGCCAGTAGTACGAACACAGATACGCAGTATTTT
TRBV7-2	TRBJ1-6	13	NA	many	CASSSYSNSPLHF	TGTGCCAGCAGCTCTTACTCAAATTCACCCCTCCACTTT
TRBV7-9	TRBJ2-3	17	TRBD2	many	CASSLNVLAGVTDTQYF	TGTGCCAGCAGCTTAAATGTACTAGCGGGAGTAACAGATACGCAGTATTTT
TRBV18	TRBJ1-2	14	NA	few	CASSPPTGNYGYTF	TGTGCCAGCTCACCCCCGACAGGAAACTATGGCTACACCTTC
TRBV7-9	TRBJ2-7	17	TRBD2	many	CASSLTTGLAGGNEQYF	TGTGCCAGCAGCTTAACCACAGGACTAGCGGGAGGGAACGAGCAGTACTTC
TRBV20-1	TRBJ2-3	14	NA	NA	CSAYLDRRTDTQYF	TGCAGTGCTTACCTGGACCGCCGCACAGATACGCAGTATTTT
TRBV12-3/TRBV12-4	TRBJ1-6	12	NA	many	CASSKNARQARF	TGTGCCAGCAGCAAAAACGCTCGACAGGCCCGCTTT
TRBV5-1	TRBJ2-1	12	NA	many	CASSGSKDEQFF	TGCGCCAGCAGCGGAAGTAAGGATGAGCAGTTCTTC
TRBV7-9	TRBJ2-7	13	NA	many	CASSLTAAYEQYF	TGTGCCAGCAGTCTGACAGCGGCCTACGAGCAGTACTTC
TRBV28	TRBJ1-6	14	TRBD1	few	CASTMDRINSPLHF	TGTGCCAGCACCATGGACAGGATTAATTCACCCCTCCACTTT
TRBV24-1	TRBJ1-5	14	NA	few	CAISGYETNQPQHF	TGTGCCATCAGTGGTTACGAGACCAATCAGCCCCAGCATTTT
TRBV28	TRBJ1-5	14	NA	many	CASSRASTNQPQHF	TGTGCCAGCAGCCGGGCCTCTACAAATCAGCCCCAGCATTTT
TRBV9	TRBJ2-7	17	TRBD2	NA	CASSVWLTSGRKYEQYF	TGTGCCAGCAGCGTATGGCTGACTAGCGGGAGGAAATACGAGCAGTACTTC
TRBV2	TRBJ2-1	16	TRBD2	many	CASTPSRGLAGSEQFF	TGTGCCAGCACCCCTTCAAGAGGACTAGCGGGATCAGAGCAGTTCTTC
TRBV11-2	TRBJ2-1	15	TRBD2	many	CASSLTSGSINEQFF	TGTGCCAGCAGCCTCACTAGCGGGAGTATCAATGAGCAGTTCTTC
TRBV3-1	TRBJ2-7	14	NA	many	CASSQGTASYEQYF	TGTGCCAGCAGCCAAGGGACAGCATCCTACGAGCAGTACTTC
TRBV24-1	TRBJ2-7	13	TRBD1	many	CATSDYRGYEQYF	TGTGCCACCAGTGACTACAGGGGGTACGAGCAGTACTTC
TRBV4-1	TRBJ1-1	15	TRBD1	NA	CASSQGTGYGSEAFF	TGCGCCAGCAGCCAAGGGACAGGGTATGGGTCTGAAGCTTTCTTT